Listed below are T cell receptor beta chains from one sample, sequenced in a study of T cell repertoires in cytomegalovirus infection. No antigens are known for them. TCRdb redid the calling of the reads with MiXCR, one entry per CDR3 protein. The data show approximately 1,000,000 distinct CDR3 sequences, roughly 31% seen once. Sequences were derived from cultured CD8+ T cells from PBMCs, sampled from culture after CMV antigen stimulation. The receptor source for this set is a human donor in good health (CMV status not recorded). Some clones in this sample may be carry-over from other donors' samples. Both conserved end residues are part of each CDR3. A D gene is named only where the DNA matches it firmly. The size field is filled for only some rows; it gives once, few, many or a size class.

TGTGCCAGCAGCTTGTTAGGGGGCTTGGCAGATACGCAGTATTTT	CASSLLGGLADTQYF	TRBV11-2	few	TRBJ2-3	TRBD1
TGTGCCAGCAGTTCGGGACAGCAAGAGACCCAGTACTTC	CASSSGQQETQYF	TRBV6-2/TRBV6-3	many	TRBJ2-5	TRBD1
TGTGCCAGTAGTGTATACCTGGGGGGGCCGAGCAATGAGCAGTTCTTC	CASSVYLGGPSNEQFF	TRBV19	few	TRBJ2-1	.
TGTGCCAGCAGGACAGGGGCTAACTATGGCTACACCTTC	CASRTGANYGYTF	TRBV27	few	TRBJ1-2	TRBD1
TGTGCCAGCAGTTTGGTCCGGACAGGGGTTCCCCAGTACTTC	CASSLVRTGVPQYF	TRBV27	.	TRBJ2-5	TRBD1
TGTGCCAGCAGCCGATTAGGCAGGACAGGGAAGGGTCATGTCTCAGATACGCAGTATTTT	CASSRLGRTGKGHVSDTQYF	TRBV3-1	.	TRBJ2-3	TRBD1
TGTGCCAGCAGCGTGACAGATATAGGAGCTAACTATGGCTACACCTTC	CASSVTDIGANYGYTF	TRBV9	.	TRBJ1-2	.
TGTGCCATCCAAGACGTGGGGATTAATGAAAAACTGTTTTTT	CAIQDVGINEKLFF	TRBV28	.	TRBJ1-4	.
TGTGCCAGCAGCCCCCCGGGAGCCAGCACTGAAGCTTTCTTT	CASSPPGASTEAFF	TRBV7-9	.	TRBJ1-1	.
TGTGCCACCAGTGATTTGGAGACAGGGTACACAGATACGCAGTATTTT	CATSDLETGYTDTQYF	TRBV24-1	.	TRBJ2-3	TRBD1
TGTGCCAGCACTTTCCTGACTAACCACCCTATTTGGACTAATGAAAAACTGTTTTTT	CASTFLTNHPIWTNEKLFF	TRBV12-3/TRBV12-4	few	TRBJ1-4	.
TGTGCCAGCAGTTATCCTTTGGGGACAGGTTTCCGCCTTAACTATGGCTACGCCTTC	CASSYPLGTGFRLNYGYAF	TRBV12-3/TRBV12-4	.	TRBJ1-2	TRBD1
TGTGCCATCAGCTCCGGGACAGAATTCAATCAGCCCCAGCATTTT	CAISSGTEFNQPQHF	TRBV10-3	.	TRBJ1-5	TRBD1
TGTGCCAGTAGTATACGGGGTCCAGGCTGGGACGAGCAGTACTTC	CASSIRGPGWDEQYF	TRBV19	.	TRBJ2-7	.
TGTGCCAGCAGTTTCCCGGGGGACTCCTACAATGAGCAGTTCTTC	CASSFPGDSYNEQFF	TRBV12-3/TRBV12-4	few	TRBJ2-1	.
TGTGCCAGCAGCCCCGCAGGGGGGAAGAACACCGGGGAGCTGTTTTTT	CASSPAGGKNTGELFF	TRBV9	.	TRBJ2-2	.
TGTGCCAGCAGCCACCCAGCGGGTGGGGACAATGAGCAGTTCTTC	CASSHPAGGDNEQFF	TRBV3-1	.	TRBJ2-1	.
TGTGCCAGCAACAACAAGCCGGGACCCAGAGCTGAAGCTTTCTTT	CASNNKPGPRAEAFF	TRBV6-2/TRBV6-3	.	TRBJ1-1	.
TGTGCCAGCAGACCGACAGGGTCGGTACCTGAAGCTTTCTTT	CASRPTGSVPEAFF	TRBV27	many	TRBJ1-1	TRBD1
TGTGCCAGCAGTTTATCGACACTAGCGGGTTACAATGAGCAGTTCTTC	CASSLSTLAGYNEQFF	TRBV27	few	TRBJ2-1	TRBD2
TGTGCCAGCTCCCCTGAGGGCACTACACTGTCCGGGGCCAACGTCCTGACTTTC	CASSPEGTTLSGANVLTF	TRBV7-9	.	TRBJ2-6	.
TGTGCCAGCAGCTCGGGTAGTGCTGGATCACTCAATGAAAAACTGTTTTTT	CASSSGSAGSLNEKLFF	TRBV7-6	many	TRBJ1-4	.
TGTGCTAGTGAAGGGGGCAACGATGAAAAACTGTTTTTT	CASEGGNDEKLFF	TRBV12-5	.	TRBJ1-4	TRBD1
TGTGTCAGCAGCTTAGACGGACTGGGCCTCAGCACAGATACGCAGTATTTT	CVSSLDGLGLSTDTQYF	TRBV7-9	.	TRBJ2-3	.
TGTGCCAGCAGTTACGGAGTTAACCAAGAGACCCAGTACTTC	CASSYGVNQETQYF	TRBV6-2/TRBV6-3	few	TRBJ2-5	.
TGTGCCAGTAGTCCCCTAGCGGGGAACATTCAGTACTTC	CASSPLAGNIQYF	TRBV19	.	TRBJ2-4	TRBD2
TGTGCCAGCAGGGACAGGTTGAACACTGAAGCTTTCTTT	CASRDRLNTEAFF	TRBV7-4	few	TRBJ1-1	TRBD1
TGTGCCAGTAGTGCTAGCGGGGGGGCTGGGAATGAGCAGTTCTTC	CASSASGGAGNEQFF	TRBV19	few	TRBJ2-1	TRBD2
TGTGCCAGCAGCCCCCTTTCCGGGGCAGGGTCACCCCTCCACTTT	CASSPLSGAGSPLHF	TRBV3-1	.	TRBJ1-6	.
TGTGCCAGCAGCGGCCGGGGGGAAGGATATTATGGCTACACCTTC	CASSGRGEGYYGYTF	TRBV2	.	TRBJ1-2	.
TGTGCCAGCAGTACAGGGCTTGGTGAAGATACGCAGTATTTT	CASSTGLGEDTQYF	TRBV12-3/TRBV12-4	few	TRBJ2-3	.
TGTGCCAGCAGTGACCCCCAGGACTCGAACACTGAAGCTTTCTTT	CASSDPQDSNTEAFF	TRBV6-1	once	TRBJ1-1	.
TGTGCCAGCAGACACACGGTAAGCTCCTACAATGAGCAGTTCTTC	CASRHTVSSYNEQFF	TRBV6-1	.	TRBJ2-1	.
TGTGCCACCAGCACTTTTGGTGGTCCCCAGCATTTT	CATSTFGGPQHF	TRBV15	few	TRBJ1-5	.
TGTGCTCCTCCCCTGAGGGGGTACTACTACGAGCAGTACTTC	CAPPLRGYYYEQYF	TRBV12-5	few	TRBJ2-7	.
TGTGCCAGCAGTTTCTTCGAGGACCCGAACACCGGGGAGCTGTTTTTT	CASSFFEDPNTGELFF	TRBV28	.	TRBJ2-2	.
TGTGCCAGCCAGCTTAGACAGAGCTCCTACAATGAGCAGTTCTTC	CASQLRQSSYNEQFF	TRBV7-2	few	TRBJ2-1	.
TGTGCCAGCAGCTCTTACCGGGGTGAAAAACTGTTTTTT	CASSSYRGEKLFF	TRBV7-6	.	TRBJ1-4	.
TGTGTCAGCAGCTTAGAGAAGGTGGGGTTGCTATATGGCTACACCTTC	CVSSLEKVGLLYGYTF	TRBV7-8	.	TRBJ1-2	.
TGTGCCAGCAGCTTAGGGATGGGAGGTGGGGAGACCCAGTACTTC	CASSLGMGGGETQYF	TRBV7-2	many	TRBJ2-5	.
TGTGCCAGCAGCTTAGCGACAGACTCCCGAACCAATCAGCCCCAGCATTTT	CASSLATDSRTNQPQHF	TRBV7-9	.	TRBJ1-5	.
TGTGCCAGCAGCTTAGGGGGCCCCAGCGAGCAGTACTTC	CASSLGGPSEQYF	TRBV7-6	many	TRBJ2-7	.
TGTGCCAGCAGCTCTCAGACGACGGTCAACACTGAAGCTTTCTTT	CASSSQTTVNTEAFF	TRBV5-5	many	TRBJ1-1	.
TGTGCCAGTAGCACGGCGACAGGGCCGCTGAACACCGGGGAGCTGTTTTTT	CASSTATGPLNTGELFF	TRBV19	.	TRBJ2-2	TRBD1
TGTGCCAGCAGCGTATCTACTAACGCGGATGCGGATGGCTACACCTTC	CASSVSTNADADGYTF	TRBV9	.	TRBJ1-2	.
TGTGCCAGTAGTCCACGACTAGCGGGGGGCTCCTACAATGAGCAGTTCTTC	CASSPRLAGGSYNEQFF	TRBV19	few	TRBJ2-1	TRBD2
TGTGCCAGCAGCTTAGCGACGCTTCCGGGACTAGCCGACAATGAGCAGTTCTTC	CASSLATLPGLADNEQFF	TRBV7-9	.	TRBJ2-1	TRBD2
TGTGCCAGCAGCCAAGGAAGAGGCCCGCGAGGAGCTTTCTTT	CASSQGRGPRGAFF	TRBV14	.	TRBJ1-1	.
TGTGCCAGCACGAAGGGGGGGCGGTATGAGCAGTTCTTC	CASTKGGRYEQFF	TRBV27	.	TRBJ2-1	.
TGCAGCGTTGTAGGTATGAACACTGAAGCTTTCTTT	CSVVGMNTEAFF	TRBV29-1	.	TRBJ1-1	.